Included here is one TCR beta chain sequence, with context. This clonotype was observed at least ten times. What antigen it recognizes has not been identified. Nothing much larger sits one base from this clone, and base qualities are not available. Receptors were amplified or captured by PCR. Sequencing took place on an Illumina HiSeq 2500. TCR library preparation used molecular barcoding, with unique molecular identifiers applied to normalize quantification of the TCRbeta repertoire. Using fastp at Q25 and MiXCR, TCRdb reprocessed the public reads and kept productive beta chains. Records with the same CDR3 protein are collapsed into one entry carrying the most frequent genes and DNA. The sample includes some 200,000 distinct CDR3 sequences, with just under 6.5% observed a single time. About 4.4% of the sample is held by the ten biggest clonotypes. The data were obtained in a study of T-cell reconstitution after alpha-beta-depleted transplantation in children listed by TCRdb under 2016. About the study as a whole: Using TCR repertoire profiling, the study quantitatively followed how T-cell immune reconstitution unfolded in children after TCRalphabeta/CD19-depleted allogeneic hematopoietic cell transplantation. Results and caveats for the whole study, not just this receptor: Apparently early alphabetaT-cell count recovery about two months after transplant reportedly relied on only several hundred rapidly expanded clones derived from non-depleted graft cells. The high TCRbeta diversity at day 60 in some patients was ascribed to recipient T cells and intrathymic progenitors that had survived conditioning. Over the following months the frequencies of hyperexpanded clones went down, and after one year T-cell counts and TCRbeta diversity were mostly credited to newly produced T cells.

The treatment or condition label, as the study defines it: allogeneic hematopoietic cell transplantation with graft depleted of TCRalphabeta T cells and CD19 B cells. TCRalphabeta/CD19-depleted allogeneic hematopoietic cell grafts were given to the transplant recipients, all of whom were children. The TCR was taken from a girl under two years old with combined immunodeficiency, due to receive a stem cell transplant. The sequences come from PBMCs, collected before TCRalphabeta/CD19-depleted stem cell transplant.

The CDR3 sequence is CSVVRTNTGELFF. The DNA sequence follows: TGCAGCGTTGTCCGGACTAACACCGGGGAGCTGTTTTTT. The chain was built from TRBV29-1 and TRBJ2-2; TRBD2 might be the D gene, on 5 matching bases. The trim is 4 bases for V and 2 bases for J, with a gap of 8 bases between the germline ends. From cysteine to phenylalanine, the CDR3 is 13 amino acids long. Only the CDR3 region is kept as DNA, spanning 39 bases read in frame from base 1. Per the germline V gene, SQVTM is the CDR1 and ANQGSEA is the CDR2.